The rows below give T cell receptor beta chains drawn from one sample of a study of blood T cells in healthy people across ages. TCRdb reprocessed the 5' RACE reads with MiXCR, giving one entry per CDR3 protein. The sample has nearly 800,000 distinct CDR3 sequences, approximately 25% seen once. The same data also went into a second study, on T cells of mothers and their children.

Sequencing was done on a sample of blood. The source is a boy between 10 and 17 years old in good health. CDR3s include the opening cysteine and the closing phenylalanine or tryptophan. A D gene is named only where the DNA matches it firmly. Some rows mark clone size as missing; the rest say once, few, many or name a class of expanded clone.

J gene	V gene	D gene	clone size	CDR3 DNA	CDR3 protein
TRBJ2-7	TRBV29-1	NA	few	TGCAGCGTAGAAGACGGGTACTCCTACGAGCAGTACTTC	CSVEDGYSYEQYF
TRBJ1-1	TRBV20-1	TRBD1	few	TGCAGTGCGTCCTACAGGGGGCGCGGGGGCACTGAAGCTTTCTTT	CSASYRGRGGTEAFF
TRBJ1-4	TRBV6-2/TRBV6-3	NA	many	TGTGCCAGCAGTTACCTGGAAAAACTGTTTTTT	CASSYLEKLFF
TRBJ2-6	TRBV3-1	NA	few	TGTGCCAGCAGCCAAGTTTTTGCCAGACCCTCCTCTGGGGCCAACGTCCTGACTTTC	CASSQVFARPSSGANVLTF
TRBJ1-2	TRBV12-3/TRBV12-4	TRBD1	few	TGTGCCAGCAGTGCGACAGGGTGGGGCTACACCTTC	CASSATGWGYTF
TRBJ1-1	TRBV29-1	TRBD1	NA	TGCGGCGTGGTTGTGGACAGGCCGAACACTGAAGCTTTCTTT	CGVVVDRPNTEAFF
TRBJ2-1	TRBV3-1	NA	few	TGTGCCAGCAGCCAAGAAGGTTGGGGTGGTGAGCAGTTCTTC	CASSQEGWGGEQFF
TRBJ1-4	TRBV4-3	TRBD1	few	TGCGCCAGCAGCCAAGACAGGGGGGGACAAAATGAAAAACTGTTTTTT	CASSQDRGGQNEKLFF
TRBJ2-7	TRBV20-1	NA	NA	TGCAGTGCTAGAGATCTAATTGGCGGGGCCTCCTACGAGCAGTACTTC	CSARDLIGGASYEQYF
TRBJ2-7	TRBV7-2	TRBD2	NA	TGTGCCAGCAGCTTCTCAGGCGGGAGAACCTACGAGCAGTACTTC	CASSFSGGRTYEQYF
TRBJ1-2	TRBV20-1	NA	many	TGCAGTGCTAGAATAAACGGGCAGGACTATGGCTACACCTTC	CSARINGQDYGYTF
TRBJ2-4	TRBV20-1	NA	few	TGCAGTGCAAGATTAGCCAAAAACATTCAGTACTTC	CSARLAKNIQYF
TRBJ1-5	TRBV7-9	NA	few	TGTGCCAGCAGCTTAGCCGGGATCAATCAGCCCCAGCATTTT	CASSLAGINQPQHF
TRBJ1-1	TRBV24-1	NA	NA	TGTGCCACCAGTGATTCCTCACAGGGCATAAACACTGAAGCTTTCTTT	CATSDSSQGINTEAFF
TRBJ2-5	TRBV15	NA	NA	TGTGCCACCAGCAGAGATAAACGGGAGACCCAGTACTTC	CATSRDKRETQYF
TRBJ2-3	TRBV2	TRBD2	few	TGTGCCAGCAGTGAGGGGACTATTCGAGCAGATACGCAGTATTTT	CASSEGTIRADTQYF
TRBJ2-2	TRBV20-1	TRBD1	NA	TGCAGTGCTAGATACAGGGGCAACACCGGGGAGCTGTTTTTT	CSARYRGNTGELFF
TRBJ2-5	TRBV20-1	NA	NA	TGCAGTGCTGGGACACAAGAGACCCAGTACTTC	CSAGTQETQYF
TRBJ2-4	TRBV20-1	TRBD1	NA	TGCAGTGCTAGCGAGGGGGCGGACATTCAGTACTTC	CSASEGADIQYF
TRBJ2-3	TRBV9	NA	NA	TGTGCCAGCAGCGTATACGGGGGAGAGACAGATATGCAGTATTTT	CASSVYGGETDMQYF
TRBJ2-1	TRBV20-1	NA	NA	TGCAGTGCCGTTTTAACAGGCCCGTTCTTC	CSAVLTGPFF
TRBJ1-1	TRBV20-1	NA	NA	TGCAGTGCTATTACAGGGTTCGGAGGCACTGAAGCTTTCTTT	CSAITGFGGTEAFF
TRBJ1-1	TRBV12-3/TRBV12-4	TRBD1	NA	TGTGCCAGCAGCCGGGGGACAGGTACGAACACTGAAGCTTTCTTT	CASSRGTGTNTEAFF
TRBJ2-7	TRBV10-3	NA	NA	TGTGCCATCCGTAGGCCCGTAGTACTCCGGCGTAGGGAGCAGTACTTC	CAIRRPVVLRRREQYF
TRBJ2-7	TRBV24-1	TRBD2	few	TGTGCCACCAGTGATGGGGTAGCGGGATGGTTCGAGCAGTACTTC	CATSDGVAGWFEQYF
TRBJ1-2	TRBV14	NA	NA	TGTGCCAGCAGCCAAGGGCCTTGGGTAGGCTACACCTTC	CASSQGPWVGYTF
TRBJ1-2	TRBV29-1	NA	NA	TGCAGCGTTGAAGGGCTCCCTGGTGGCTACACCTTC	CSVEGLPGGYTF
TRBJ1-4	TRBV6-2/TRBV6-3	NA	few	TGTGCCAGCAGCCACCCATCAACTAATGAAAAACTGTTTTTT	CASSHPSTNEKLFF
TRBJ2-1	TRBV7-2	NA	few	TGTGTTACAAGCTTAAGCCCTACACGCTCCTACAATGAGCAGTTCTTC	CVTSLSPTRSYNEQFF
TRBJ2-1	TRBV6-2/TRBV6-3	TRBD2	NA	TGTGCCAGCAGCATTAGCCCGGGACTAGTCTTTTATGAGCAGTTCTTC	CASSISPGLVFYEQFF
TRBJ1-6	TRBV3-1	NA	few	TGTGCCAGCAGCTTAAGAGCCAATAATTCACCCCTCCACTTT	CASSLRANNSPLHF
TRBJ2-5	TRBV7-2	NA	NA	TGTGCCAGCAGCTTAGTGTCTAGCGACGTTGGGACCCAGTACTTC	CASSLVSSDVGTQYF
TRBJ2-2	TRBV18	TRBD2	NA	TGTGCCAGCTCACCACCAGCACTAGCGGGAGTAGCCGGGGAGCTGTTTTTT	CASSPPALAGVAGELFF
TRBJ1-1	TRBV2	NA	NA	TGTGCCAGCAGGAGTTACACTGAAGCTTTCTTT	CASRSYTEAFF
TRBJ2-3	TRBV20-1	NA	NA	TGCAGTGCTAGACCCCCGGGACGCAGCACAGATACGCAGTATTTT	CSARPPGRSTDTQYF
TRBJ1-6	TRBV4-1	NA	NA	TGCGCCAGCAGCCAAGATCACCCCCTTTACAGGGACTCACCCCTCCACTTT	CASSQDHPLYRDSPLHF
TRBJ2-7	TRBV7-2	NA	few	TGTGCCAGCAGCTTAAGACGGGAGTTTTGGGGCGAGCAGTACTTC	CASSLRREFWGEQYF
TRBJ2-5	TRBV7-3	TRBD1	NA	TGTGCCAGCAGCTTAACGACAGGGGTGGGAGAGACCCAGTACTTC	CASSLTTGVGETQYF
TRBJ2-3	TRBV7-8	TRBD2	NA	TGTGCCAGCAGCATAGCGGGGGGTAGCACAGATACGCAGTATTTT	CASSIAGGSTDTQYF
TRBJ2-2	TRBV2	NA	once	TGTGCCAGCAGTGATGCAGACACCGGGGAGGTGTTTTTT	CASSDADTGEVFF
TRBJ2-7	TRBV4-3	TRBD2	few	TGCGCCAGCAGCCAAGATTTTAACTTCGGGAGGACACCCTACGAGCAGTACTTC	CASSQDFNFGRTPYEQYF